This T cell receptor (beta chain) was profiled in a study of blood T cells in healthy people across ages. Points from the study as a whole: Observed TCR beta diversity per million T cells went down as age went up. This fall followed a roughly linear course with age.

On this clonotype itself: The target antigen is unknown.

Sample-barcoded 5' priming and a J-beta primer mix drove a second PCR of roughly 6 to 12 cycles. TCRdb recomputed calls from the 5' RACE reads with MiXCR, one row per CDR3 protein. The data hold 650,000 to 700,000 distinct CDR3 sequences, with 52% observed a single time. The germline CDR1 and CDR2 sequences are MDHEN and SYDVKM. This CDR3 spans 15 amino acids. Trimming took off 5 bases at V and 3 bases at J, with 16 bases between the two ends. This clonotype was sampled from a woman of 80 years or more in good health. J is TRBJ1-1 and V is TRBV28, with D possibly TRBD1 on 6 matching bases. Sequenced sample: blood. The CDR3 loop is CASSTNREGYTEAFF. Here the CDR3 DNA reads TGTGCCAGCAGTACTAACAGGGAGGGGTACACTGAAGCTTTCTTT. Complete variable domain (other parts from reference TRBV28 and TRBJ1-1): DVKVTQSSRYLVKRTGEKVFLECVQDMDHENMFWYRQDPGLGLRLIYFSYDVKMKEKGDIPEGYSVSREKKERFSLILESASTNQTSMYLCASSTNREGYTEAFFGQGTRLTVV.